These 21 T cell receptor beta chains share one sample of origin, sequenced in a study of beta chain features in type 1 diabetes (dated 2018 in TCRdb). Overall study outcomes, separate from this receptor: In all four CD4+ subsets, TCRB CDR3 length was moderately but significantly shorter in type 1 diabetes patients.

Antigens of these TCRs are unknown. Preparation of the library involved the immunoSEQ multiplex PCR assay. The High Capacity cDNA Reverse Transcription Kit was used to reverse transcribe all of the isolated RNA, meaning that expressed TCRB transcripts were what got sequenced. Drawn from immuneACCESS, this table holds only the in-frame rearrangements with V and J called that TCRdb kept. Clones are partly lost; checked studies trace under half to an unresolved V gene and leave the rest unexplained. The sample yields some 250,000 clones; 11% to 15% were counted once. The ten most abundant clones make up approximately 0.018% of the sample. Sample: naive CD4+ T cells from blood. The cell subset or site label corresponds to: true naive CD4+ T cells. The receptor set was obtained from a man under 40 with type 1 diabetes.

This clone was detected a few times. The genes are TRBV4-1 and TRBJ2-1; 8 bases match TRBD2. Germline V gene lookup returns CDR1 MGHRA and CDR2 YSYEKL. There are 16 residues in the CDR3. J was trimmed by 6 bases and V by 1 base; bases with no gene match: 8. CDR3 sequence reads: CASSQAWRGAGNEQFF. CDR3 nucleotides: TGCGCCAGCAGCCAAGCCTGGCGGGGGGCCGGCAATGAGCAGTTCTTC.

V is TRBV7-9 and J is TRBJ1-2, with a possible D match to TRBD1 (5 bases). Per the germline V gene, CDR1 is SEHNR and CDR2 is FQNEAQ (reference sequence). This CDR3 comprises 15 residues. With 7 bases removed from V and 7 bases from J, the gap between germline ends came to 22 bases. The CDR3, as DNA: TGTGCCAGCACTATACCGCCGGCCGACAGTTTTGGCTACACCTTC. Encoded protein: CASTIPPADSFGYTF.

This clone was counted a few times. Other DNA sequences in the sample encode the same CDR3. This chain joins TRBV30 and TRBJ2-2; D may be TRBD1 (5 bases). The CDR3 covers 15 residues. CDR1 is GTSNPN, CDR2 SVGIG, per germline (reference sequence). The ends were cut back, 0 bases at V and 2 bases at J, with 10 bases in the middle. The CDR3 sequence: CAWSVRQGNTGELFF. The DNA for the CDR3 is TGTGCCTGGAGTGTACGTCAGGGAAACACCGGGGAGCTGTTTTTT. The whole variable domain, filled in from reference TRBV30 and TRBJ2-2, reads SQTIHQWPATLVQPVGSPLSLECTVEGTSNPNLYWYRQAAGRGLQLLFYSVGIGQISSEVPQNLSASRPQDRQFILSSKKLLLSDSGFYLCAWSVRQGNTGELFFGEGSRLTVL.

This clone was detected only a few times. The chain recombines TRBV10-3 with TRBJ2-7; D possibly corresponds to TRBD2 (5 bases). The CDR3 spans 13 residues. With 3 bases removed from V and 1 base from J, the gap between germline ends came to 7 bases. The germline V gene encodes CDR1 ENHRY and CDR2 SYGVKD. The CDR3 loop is CAISDGVSYEQYF. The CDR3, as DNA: TGTGCCATCAGTGACGGGGTTTCCTACGAGCAGTACTTC.

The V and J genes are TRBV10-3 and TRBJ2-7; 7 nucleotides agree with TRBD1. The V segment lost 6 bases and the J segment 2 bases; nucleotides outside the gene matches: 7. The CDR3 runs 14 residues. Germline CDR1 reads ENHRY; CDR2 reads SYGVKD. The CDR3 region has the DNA TGTGCCATCAGACCAGGACAGGAGGCCTACGAGCAGTACTTC. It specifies CAIRPGQEAYEQYF.

The CDR3: CASSIVYAAYEQYF. The CDR3 coding sequence is TGTGCCAGTAGTATAGTCTACGCCGCCTACGAGCAGTACTTC. The chain combines TRBV19 with TRBJ2-7; D ambiguous. Germline CDR1 LNHDA, CDR2 SQIVND (reference sequence). The CDR3 has 14 residues. V was clipped by 1 base and J by 2 bases, with 9 bases between them.

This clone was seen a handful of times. The CDR3 DNA is TGTGCCAGCAGCCGGACTAGCAGTATATACAATGAGCAGTTCTTC. Protein product: CASSRTSSIYNEQFF. The V call is TRBV7-7, the J call TRBJ2-1, with TRBD2 identical over 8 bases. V shed 5 bases and J 4 bases; nucleotides not matched to a gene: 7. The length of the CDR3 is 15 residues. From germline, CDR1 is SSHAT and CDR2 FNYEAQ (reference sequence).

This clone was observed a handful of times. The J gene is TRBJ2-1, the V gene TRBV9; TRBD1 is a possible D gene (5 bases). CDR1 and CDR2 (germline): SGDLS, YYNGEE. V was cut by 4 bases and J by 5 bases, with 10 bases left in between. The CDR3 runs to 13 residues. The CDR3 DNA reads TGTGCCAGCAGCTTATCCAGGGACAATGAGCAGTTCTTC. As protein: CASSLSRDNEQFF.

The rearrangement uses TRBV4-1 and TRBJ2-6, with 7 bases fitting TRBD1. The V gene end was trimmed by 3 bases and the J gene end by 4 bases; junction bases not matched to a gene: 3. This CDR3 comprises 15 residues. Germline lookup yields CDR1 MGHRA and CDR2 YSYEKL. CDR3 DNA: TGCGCCAGCAGCCAGACAGGGTTGGGGGCCAACGTCCTGACTTTC. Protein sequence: CASSQTGLGANVLTF.

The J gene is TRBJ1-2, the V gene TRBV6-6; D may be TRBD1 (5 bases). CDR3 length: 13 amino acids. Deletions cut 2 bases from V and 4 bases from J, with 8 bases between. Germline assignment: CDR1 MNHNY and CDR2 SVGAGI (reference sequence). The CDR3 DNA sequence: TGTGCCAGCAGTTACGGAGGGGCCTATGGCTACACCTTC. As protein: CASSYGGAYGYTF.

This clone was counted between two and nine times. The CDR3 here is CASSEGGTNYEQYF. CDR3 coding DNA: TGTGCCAGCAGTGAAGGGGGGACTAACTACGAGCAGTACTTC. The rearrangement joins TRBV2 to TRBJ2-7; 7 bases fit TRBD2. The CDR3 extends over 14 amino acids. Germline trimming cut 1 base from V and 3 bases from J; bases unmatched to any gene: 3. Germline V gives CDR1 SNHLY, CDR2 FYNNEI.

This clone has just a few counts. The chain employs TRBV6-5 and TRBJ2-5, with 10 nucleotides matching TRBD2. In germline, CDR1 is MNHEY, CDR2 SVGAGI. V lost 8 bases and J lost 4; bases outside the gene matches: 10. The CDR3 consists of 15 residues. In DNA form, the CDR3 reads TGTGCCAGCCGGGAAAGCGGGAGGGGCCGAGAGACCCAGTACTTC. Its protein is CASRESGRGRETQYF.

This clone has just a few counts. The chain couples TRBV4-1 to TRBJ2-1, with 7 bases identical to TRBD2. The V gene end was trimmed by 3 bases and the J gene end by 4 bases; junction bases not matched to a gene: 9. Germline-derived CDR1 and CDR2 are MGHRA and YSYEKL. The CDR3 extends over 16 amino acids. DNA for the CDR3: TGCGCCAGCAGCCATACCCGGGGGGAAACTTACAATGAGCAGTTCTTC. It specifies CASSHTRGETYNEQFF.

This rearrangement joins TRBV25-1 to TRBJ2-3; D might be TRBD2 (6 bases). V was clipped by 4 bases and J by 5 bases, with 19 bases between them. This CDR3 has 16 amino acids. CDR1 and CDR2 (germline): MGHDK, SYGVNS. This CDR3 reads CASSVRRVGDLDTQYF. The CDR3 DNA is TGTGCCAGCAGTGTCCGGAGGGTGGGAGATTTAGATACGCAGTATTTT. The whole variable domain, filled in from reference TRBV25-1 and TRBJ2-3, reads EADIYQTPRYLVIGTGKKITLECSQTMGHDKMYWYQQDPGMELHLIHYSYGVNSTEKGDLSSESTVSRIRTEHFPLTLESARPSHTSQYLCASSVRRVGDLDTQYFGPGTRLTVL.

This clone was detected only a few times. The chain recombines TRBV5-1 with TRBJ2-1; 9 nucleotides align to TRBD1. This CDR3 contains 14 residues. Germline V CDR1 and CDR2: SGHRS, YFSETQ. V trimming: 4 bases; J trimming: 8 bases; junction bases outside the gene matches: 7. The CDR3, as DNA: TGCGCCAGCAGCGGAGTCGGGACAGGGCATGAGCAGTTCTTC. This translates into CASSGVGTGHEQFF.

The CDR3 spells CAWGRAGGNTIYF. Here the CDR3 DNA reads TGTGCCTGGGGCAGGGCGGGGGGAAACACCATATATTTT. This sequence joins TRBV30 and TRBJ1-3; possible D gene TRBD1, 5 bases. This CDR3 has 13 residues. Germline values: CDR1 GTSNPN, CDR2 SVGIG (reference sequence). Between the trimmed V and J ends, which lost 5 bases and 4 bases, there was a span of 12 bases.

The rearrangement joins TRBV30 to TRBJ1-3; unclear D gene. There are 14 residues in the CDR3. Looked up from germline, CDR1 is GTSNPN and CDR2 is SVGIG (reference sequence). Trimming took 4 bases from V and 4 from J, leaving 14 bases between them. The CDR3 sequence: CAWKAEGKGNTIYF. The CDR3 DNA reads TGTGCCTGGAAGGCCGAGGGAAAAGGAAACACCATATATTTT.

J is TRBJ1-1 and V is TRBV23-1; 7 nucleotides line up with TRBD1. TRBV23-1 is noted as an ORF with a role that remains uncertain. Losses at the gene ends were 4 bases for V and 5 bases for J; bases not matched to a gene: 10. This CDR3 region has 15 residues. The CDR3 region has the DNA TGCGCCAGCAGTCTCCCTCGGGACAGAATAACTGAAGCTTTCTTT. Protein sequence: CASSLPRDRITEAFF.

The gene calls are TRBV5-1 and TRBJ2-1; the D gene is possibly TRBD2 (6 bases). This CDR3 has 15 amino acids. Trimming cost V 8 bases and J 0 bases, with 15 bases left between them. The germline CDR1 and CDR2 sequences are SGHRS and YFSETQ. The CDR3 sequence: CASKPAGSSYNEQFF. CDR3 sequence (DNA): TGCGCCAGTAAACCTGCGGGAAGCTCCTACAATGAGCAGTTCTTC. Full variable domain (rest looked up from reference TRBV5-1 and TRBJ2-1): KAGVTQTPRYLIKTRGQQVTLSCSPISGHRSVSWYQQTPGQGLQFLFEYFSETQRNKGNFPGRFSGRQFSNSRSEMNVSTLELGDSALYLCASKPAGSSYNEQFFGPGTRLTVL.

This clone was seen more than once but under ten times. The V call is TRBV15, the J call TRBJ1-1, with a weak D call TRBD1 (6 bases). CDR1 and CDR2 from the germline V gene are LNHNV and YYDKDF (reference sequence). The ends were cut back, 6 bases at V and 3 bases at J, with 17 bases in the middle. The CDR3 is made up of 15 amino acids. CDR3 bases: TGTGCCACCAGGACGGAAGTGGGGGCGCACACTGAAGCTTTCTTT. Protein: CATRTEVGAHTEAFF.

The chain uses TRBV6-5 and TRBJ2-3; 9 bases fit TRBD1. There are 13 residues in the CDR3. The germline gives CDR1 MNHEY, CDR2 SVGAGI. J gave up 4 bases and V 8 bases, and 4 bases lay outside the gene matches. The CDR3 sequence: CASGRTGADTQYF. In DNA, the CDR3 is TGTGCCAGCGGCCGGACAGGGGCAGATACGCAGTATTTT.